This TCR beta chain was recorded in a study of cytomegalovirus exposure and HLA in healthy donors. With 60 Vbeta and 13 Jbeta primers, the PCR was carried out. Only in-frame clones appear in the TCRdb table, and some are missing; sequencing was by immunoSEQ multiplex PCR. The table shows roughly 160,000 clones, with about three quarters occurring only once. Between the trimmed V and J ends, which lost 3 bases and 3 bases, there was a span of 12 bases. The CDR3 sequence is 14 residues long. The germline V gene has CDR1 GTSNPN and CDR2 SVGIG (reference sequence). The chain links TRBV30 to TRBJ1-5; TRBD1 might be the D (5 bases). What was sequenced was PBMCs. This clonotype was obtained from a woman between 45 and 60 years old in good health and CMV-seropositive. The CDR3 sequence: CAWRSRDYNQPQHF. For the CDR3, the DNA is TGTGCCTGGAGGTCGAGGGACTACAATCAGCCCCAGCATTTT. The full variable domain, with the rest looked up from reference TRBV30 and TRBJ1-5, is SQTIHQWPATLVQPVGSPLSLECTVEGTSNPNLYWYRQAAGRGLQLLFYSVGIGQISSEVPQNLSASRPQDRQFILSSKKLLLSDSGFYLCAWRSRDYNQPQHFGDGTRLSIL.